This T cell receptor beta chain is drawn from a study of T-cell reconstitution after alpha-beta-depleted transplantation in children. This clonotype occurred a few times. Its antigen is undetermined. Study-wide findings and caveats: Reported findings indicate that, about two months after transplant, alpha-beta T cells came from several hundred expanded clones, which were derived from non-depleted graft cells. T-cell counts and diversity at one year post-transplant came mainly from newly produced T cells. After transplant, high TCRbeta diversity at day 60 in some patients arose from surviving recipient T cells and thymic progenitors.

Preparation of the TCRbeta library involved a method that used unique molecular identifiers. TCRdb re-analysed the PCR reads in MiXCR, keeping a single row per CDR3 protein. The table lists 140,000 to 150,000 distinct CDR3 sequences, about 9% of them singletons. Trimming cost V 1 base and J 8 bases; bases outside gene matches: 3. This CDR3 has 15 residues. In germline, CDR1 is SGHRS, CDR2 YFSETQ. The origin of this receptor is a female patient aged 2 to 10 who had a stem cell transplant for congenital amegakaryocytic thrombocytopenia, so the T cells may come from the graft donor. The chain joins TRBV5-1 to TRBJ2-1, with 13 bases identical to TRBD2. The specimen comprised PBMCs, mostly from graft donor cells, sampled 180 days after TCRalphabeta/CD19-depleted stem cell transplant. This chain's CDR3 is CASSLWTSGSDEQFF. The CDR3 nucleotides read TGCGCCAGCAGCTTGTGGACTAGCGGGAGTGATGAGCAGTTCTTC.